This TCR beta chain was documented in a study of T-cell reconstitution after alpha-beta-depleted transplantation in children. CDR1 and CDR2 (germline): SEHNR, FQNEAQ (reference sequence). V dropped 3 bases and J dropped 4; count of bases not matched to a gene: 14. The CDR3 runs 17 residues. This clonotype was recorded at least ten times. Its matching antigen is unknown. The library targeted TCRbeta and was prepared with unique molecular identifiers. TCRdb reprocessed the PCR reads via MiXCR and lists one record per CDR3 protein. The sample includes roughly 66,000 distinct CDR3 sequences, 4.9% of them seen just once. Study results and limitations: The study reportedly traced alpha-beta T cells about two months after transplant to several hundred expanded graft clones. A year post-transplant, T-cell counts and diversity derived mostly from newly produced T cells.

The receptor was derived from a boy less than two years old who had a stem cell transplant for acute myeloid leukemia, so the T cells may come from the graft donor. This chain connects TRBV7-9 to TRBJ1-2; TRBD1 matches 7 bases. The sequencing here drew on PBMCs, mostly from graft donor cells, taken 180 days after TCRalphabeta/CD19-depleted stem cell transplant. CDR3 nucleotides: TGTGCCAGCAGCTTTACCCCAGGGACAGCCATCCTCTATGGCTACACCTTC. This sequence encodes CASSFTPGTAILYGYTF.